This T cell receptor (beta chain) was recovered during a study of beta chain bispecific antibodies for T cell cancers. For the study at large: HPB-ALL carried surface TRBV5-5, while Jurkat carried TRBV12-3.

TCRdb fed the 5' RACE reads into MiXCR, producing one record per CDR3 protein. The sample lists about 20,000 distinct CDR3 sequences; approximately 2.6% were seen once. This clonotype was seen ten or more times. Its specificity is not known. Study results and caveats: The leukemia cells, rather than normal T cells, gave most of the targeted TRBV signal.

Germline V lookup: CDR1 SGHVS, CDR2 FQNEAQ. V lost 1 base and J lost 0, with 15 bases in between. This CDR3 region has 17 residues. T cells were expanded from blood mononuclear cells for 2 to 3 days with anti-CD3 OKT3 or CD3/CD28 beads. The TCR was taken from a human donor in good health. Some clones in this sample may be carry-over from other donors' samples. V and J are TRBV7-8 and TRBJ1-2, with D possibly TRBD1 on 5 matching bases. The sample was healthy donor T cells cultured with leukemia cells. CDR3 DNA: TGTGCCAGCAGCTTAGGGGCCAAGACAGACGCTAACTATGGCTACACCTTC. Translating it yields CASSLGAKTDANYGYTF.